The TCR beta chain under discussion was sequenced for a study of cytomegalovirus exposure and HLA in healthy donors (dated 2017 in TCRdb). As for the study more broadly: According to a later analysis, one platform produced both the 100 to 150 validation repertoires and the 550 to 800 repertoires of the first cohort. The study was designed to test whether signatures of past pathogen exposure could be identified by cataloging public T cell receptors. In addition to the first cohort of 500 to 850 subjects, a separate validation cohort of 130 or so different subjects was used. The study combined high-throughput TCR immunosequencing, statistical association of individual TCRs with disease status, and machine learning to predict cytomegalovirus infection status.

General conclusions and limits of the study: Three of the identified cytomegalovirus-associated TCR beta chains were confirmed in vitro to be specific for cytomegalovirus antigens. Across donors, most TCR sequences were observed very rarely, whereas some public TCRs were present in many individuals. A later analysis found that TCRs clustered in the first cohort also tended to co-occur in the approximately 120 validation repertoires, with approximately 95% of cluster scores above 0. The authors suggested that the approach could potentially be generalized to other disease states and immunological phenotypes. The study listed 164 TCR beta chains as associated with cytomegalovirus. A later analysis lacked HLA typing for the validation cohort, so it scored co-occurrence in that cohort across all 110 or so repertoires. Cytomegalovirus status was reported to be diagnosed by the classifier with high specificity and sensitivity in both the original and validation cohorts.

A note on this clone: Its antigen is still unknown. No per-base quality is available; no much larger clone lies one base away.

There are 17 amino acids in the CDR3, from cysteine to phenylalanine inclusive. The sequence is cut down to CDR3 DNA, 51 bases in frame from base 1. Sequences SGDLS (CDR1) and YYNGEE (CDR2) are obtained from the germline V gene. The V end gives up 1 base and the J end 5 bases, leaving 9 bases in the junction not matched to a gene. Libraries were made using the immunoSEQ multiplex PCR assay. As for the authors' bioinformatics: To diagnose cytomegalovirus status from the catalog of TCR beta chain sequences, a statistical classification framework was built. The table was pulled from immuneACCESS by TCRdb, which kept in-frame rearrangements only. Such tables lose some clones; where checked, under half of the loss comes from unresolved V genes, and the rest has no known cause. The DNA gave D and trimming, while V, J and clone size come from that table. The sample table holds roughly 240,000 clones, of which around nine tenths were seen once. The ten largest clonotypes hold around 3% of the sample.

Separate from the roughly 700-subject first cohort, the validation cohort of some 130 subjects was the group to which the donors belonged. The sample comprised PBMCs. The TCR originated in a man younger than 30 in good health and CMV-seronegative. The sequence links TRBV9 to TRBJ2-5, with 12 middle bases fitting TRBD1. The CDR3 loop reads CASSVSGDRGLEETQYF. The base sequence is TGTGCCAGCAGCGTAAGTGGGGACAGGGGGCTTGAGGAGACCCAGTACTTC.